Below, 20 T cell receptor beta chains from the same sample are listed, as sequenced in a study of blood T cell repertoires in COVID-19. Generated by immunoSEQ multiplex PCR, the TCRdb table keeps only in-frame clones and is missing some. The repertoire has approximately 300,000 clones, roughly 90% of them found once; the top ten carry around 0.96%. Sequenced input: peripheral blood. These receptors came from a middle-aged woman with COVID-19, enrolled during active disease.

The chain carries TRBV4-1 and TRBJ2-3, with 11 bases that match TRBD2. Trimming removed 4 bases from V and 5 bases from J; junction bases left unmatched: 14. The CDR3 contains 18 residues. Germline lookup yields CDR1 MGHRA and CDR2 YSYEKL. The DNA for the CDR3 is TGCGCCAGCAGCCCCCAGGGTTCTAGCGGGAGGAGTGGAGATACGCAGTATTTT. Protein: CASSPQGSSGRSGDTQYF.

The CDR3 DNA reads TGTGCCATCAGTGAGGCGGGCCCGATCACCGGGGAGCTGTTTTTT. Protein sequence: CAISEAGPITGELFF. This sequence joins TRBV10-3 and TRBJ2-2, with a possible D match to TRBD2 (5 bases). Germline-derived CDR1 and CDR2 are ENHRY and SYGVKD. The V end was cut by 2 bases, the J end by 4 bases, with 11 bases between. The CDR3 contains 15 residues.

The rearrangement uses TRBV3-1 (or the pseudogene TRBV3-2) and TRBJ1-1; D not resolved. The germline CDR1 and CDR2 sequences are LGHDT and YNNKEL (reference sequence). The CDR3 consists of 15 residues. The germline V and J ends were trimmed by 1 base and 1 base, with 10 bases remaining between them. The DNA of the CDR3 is TGTGCCAGCAGCCAAGGGAGGGATTGGAACACTGAAGCTTTCTTT. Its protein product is CASSQGRDWNTEAFF.

CDR3 sequence reads: CASSPRTSGTYNEQFF. The CDR3 DNA follows: TGTGCCAGCAGCCCAAGGACTAGCGGGACATACAATGAGCAGTTCTTC. This sequence joins TRBV9 and TRBJ2-1, with 12 bases matching TRBD2. Germline V gene lookup returns CDR1 SGDLS and CDR2 YYNGEE. This CDR3 region has 16 residues. The ends lost 4 bases at V and 4 bases at J; junction bases unmatched: 6.

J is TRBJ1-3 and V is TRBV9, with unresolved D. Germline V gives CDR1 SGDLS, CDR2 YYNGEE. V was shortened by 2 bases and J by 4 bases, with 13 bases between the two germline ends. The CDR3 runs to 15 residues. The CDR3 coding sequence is TGTGCCAGCAGCGTCCCGGGAACGGGAGGAAACACCATATATTTT. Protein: CASSVPGTGGNTIYF. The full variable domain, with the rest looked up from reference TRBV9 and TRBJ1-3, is DSGVTQTPKHLITATGQRVTLRCSPRSGDLSVYWYQQSLDQGLQFLIQYYNGEERAKGNILERFSAQQFPDLHSELNLSSLELGDSALYFCASSVPGTGGNTIYFGEGSWLTVV.

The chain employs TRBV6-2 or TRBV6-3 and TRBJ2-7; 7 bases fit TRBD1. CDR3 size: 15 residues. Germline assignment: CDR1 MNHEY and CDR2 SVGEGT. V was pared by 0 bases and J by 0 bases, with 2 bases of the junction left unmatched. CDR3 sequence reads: CASSYSGTVSYEQYF. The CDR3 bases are TGTGCCAGCAGTTACTCCGGGACAGTCTCCTACGAGCAGTACTTC.

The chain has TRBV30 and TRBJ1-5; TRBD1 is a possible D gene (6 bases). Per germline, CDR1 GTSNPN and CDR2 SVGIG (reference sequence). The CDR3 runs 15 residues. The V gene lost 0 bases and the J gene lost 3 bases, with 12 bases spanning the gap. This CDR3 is CAWSVPGQFNQPQHF. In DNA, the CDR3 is TGTGCCTGGAGTGTACCAGGACAGTTCAATCAGCCCCAGCATTTT.

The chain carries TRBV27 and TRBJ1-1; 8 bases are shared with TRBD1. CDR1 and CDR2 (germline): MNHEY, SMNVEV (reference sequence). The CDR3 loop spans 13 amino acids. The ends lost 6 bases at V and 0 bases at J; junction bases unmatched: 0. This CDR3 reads CASRTGVNTEAFF. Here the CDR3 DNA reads TGTGCCAGCAGGACAGGGGTGAACACTGAAGCTTTCTTT.

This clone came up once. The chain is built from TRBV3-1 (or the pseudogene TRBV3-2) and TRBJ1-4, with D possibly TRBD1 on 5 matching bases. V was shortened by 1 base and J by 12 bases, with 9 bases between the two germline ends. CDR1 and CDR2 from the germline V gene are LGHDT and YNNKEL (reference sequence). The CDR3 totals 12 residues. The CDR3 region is CASSQGQLELFF. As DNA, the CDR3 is TGTGCCAGCAGCCAAGGACAGCTTGAACTGTTTTTT.

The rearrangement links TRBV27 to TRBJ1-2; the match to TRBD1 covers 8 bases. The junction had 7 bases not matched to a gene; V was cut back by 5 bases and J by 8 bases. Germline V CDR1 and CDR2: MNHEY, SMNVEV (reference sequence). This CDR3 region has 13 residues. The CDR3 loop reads CASSPGQGMGYTF. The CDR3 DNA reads TGTGCCAGCAGTCCAGGACAGGGAATGGGCTACACCTTC.

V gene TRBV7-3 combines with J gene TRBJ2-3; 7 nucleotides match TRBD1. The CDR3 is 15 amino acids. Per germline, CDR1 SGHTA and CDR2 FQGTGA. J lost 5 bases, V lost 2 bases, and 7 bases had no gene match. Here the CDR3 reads CASSLGTVARDTQYF. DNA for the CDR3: TGTGCCAGCAGCTTAGGGACAGTCGCCAGAGATACGCAGTATTTT.

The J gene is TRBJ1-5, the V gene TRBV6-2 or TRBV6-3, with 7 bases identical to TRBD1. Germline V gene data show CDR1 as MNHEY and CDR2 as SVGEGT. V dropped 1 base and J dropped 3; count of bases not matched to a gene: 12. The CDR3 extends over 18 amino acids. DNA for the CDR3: TGTGCCAGCAGTTACTTTGGACTTCCCGGGACAGACAATCAGCCCCAGCATTTT. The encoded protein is CASSYFGLPGTDNQPQHF.

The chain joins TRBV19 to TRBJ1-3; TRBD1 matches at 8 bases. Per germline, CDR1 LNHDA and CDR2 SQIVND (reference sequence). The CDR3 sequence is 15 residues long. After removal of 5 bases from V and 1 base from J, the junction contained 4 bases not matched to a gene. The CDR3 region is CASSFDRGSGNTIYF. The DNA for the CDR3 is TGTGCCAGTAGTTTCGACAGGGGTTCTGGAAACACCATATATTTT.

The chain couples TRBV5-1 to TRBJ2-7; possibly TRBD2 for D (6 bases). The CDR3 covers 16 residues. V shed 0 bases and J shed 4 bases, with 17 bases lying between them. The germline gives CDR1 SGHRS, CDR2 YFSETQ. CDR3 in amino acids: CASSLALGPGGYEQYF. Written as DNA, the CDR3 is TGCGCCAGCAGCTTGGCTTTGGGACCCGGGGGATACGAGCAGTACTTC.

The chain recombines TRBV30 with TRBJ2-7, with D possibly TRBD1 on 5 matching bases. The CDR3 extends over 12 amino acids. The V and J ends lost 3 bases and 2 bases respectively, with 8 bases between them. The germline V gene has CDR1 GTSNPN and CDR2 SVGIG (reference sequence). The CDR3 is CAWSRVTYEQYF. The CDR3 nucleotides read TGTGCCTGGAGCAGGGTAACCTACGAGCAGTACTTC.

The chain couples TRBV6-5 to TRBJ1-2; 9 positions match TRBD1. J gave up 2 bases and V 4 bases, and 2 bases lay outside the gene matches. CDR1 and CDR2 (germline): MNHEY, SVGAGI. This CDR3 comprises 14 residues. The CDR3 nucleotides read TGTGCCAGCAGTTGGGGGACAGGGAACTATGGCTACACCTTC. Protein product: CASSWGTGNYGYTF.

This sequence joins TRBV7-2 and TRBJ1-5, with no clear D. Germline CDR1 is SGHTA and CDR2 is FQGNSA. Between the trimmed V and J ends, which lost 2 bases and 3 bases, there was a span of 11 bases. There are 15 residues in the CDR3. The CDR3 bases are TGTGCCAGCAGCTTAATGGCAGGATCCAATCAGCCCCAGCATTTT. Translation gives CASSLMAGSNQPQHF.

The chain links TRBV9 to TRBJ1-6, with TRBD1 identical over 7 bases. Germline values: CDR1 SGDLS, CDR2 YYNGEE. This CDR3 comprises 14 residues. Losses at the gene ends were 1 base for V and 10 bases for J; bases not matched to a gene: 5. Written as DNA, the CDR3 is TGTGCCAGCAGCGTAACAGGGGAGGACTCACCCCTCCACTTT. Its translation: CASSVTGEDSPLHF. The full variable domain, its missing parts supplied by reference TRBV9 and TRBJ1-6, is DSGVTQTPKHLITATGQRVTLRCSPRSGDLSVYWYQQSLDQGLQFLIQYYNGEERAKGNILERFSAQQFPDLHSELNLSSLELGDSALYFCASSVTGEDSPLHFGNGTRLTVT.

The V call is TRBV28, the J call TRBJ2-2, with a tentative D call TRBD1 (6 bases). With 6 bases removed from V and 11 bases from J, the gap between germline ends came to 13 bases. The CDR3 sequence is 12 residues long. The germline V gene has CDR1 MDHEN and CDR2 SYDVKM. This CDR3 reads CASSLVGGELFF. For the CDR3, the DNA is TGTGCCAGCAGCCTCGTAGGGGGAGAGCTGTTTTTT.

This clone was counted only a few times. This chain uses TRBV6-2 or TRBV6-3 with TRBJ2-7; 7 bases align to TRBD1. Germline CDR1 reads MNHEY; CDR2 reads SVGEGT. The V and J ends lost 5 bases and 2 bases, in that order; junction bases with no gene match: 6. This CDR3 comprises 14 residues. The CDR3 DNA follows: TGTGCCAGCAGTCCACGGACAGGTACCTACGAGCAGTACTTC. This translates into CASSPRTGTYEQYF.